This T cell receptor (beta chain) was sequenced for a study of shared clonotypes between healthy human individuals. Only in-frame clones appear in the TCRdb table, and some are missing; sequencing was by immunoSEQ multiplex PCR. The sample yields 700,000 or so clones, more than 70% seen once. Both subsets, CD45RA+ naive and CD45RA-negative memory, were split from the CD4+ cells. Trimming shortened V by 1 base and J by 4 bases, and 5 bases separated the two germline ends. The CDR3 has 13 amino acids. CDR1 SEHNR and CDR2 FQNEAQ come from the germline V gene (reference sequence). Comment on this clone: Within the sample, other DNA sequences also encode this same CDR3.

The chain couples TRBV7-9 to TRBJ2-1; D unclear. The TCR comes from a woman aged 25-40 years in good health. Input material: memory CD4+ T cells sorted from blood. The subset is: CD45RA-negative fraction. The DNA for the CDR3 is TGTGCCAGCAGCTTAGGGGCGTACAATGAGCAGTTCTTC. It yields the protein CASSLGAYNEQFF.